One sample yielded the 9 T cell receptor beta chains listed below, sequenced in a study of control samples from healthy donors and cancer patients (dated by TCRdb to 2019 to 2021). Library prep was done by the immunoSEQ multiplex PCR assay. TCRdb re-hosts the immuneACCESS table, in-frame sequences only. Its copies lack some clones; in the studies checked, an unresolved V gene accounts for under half of them, and the cause for the rest is not known. Recorded for this sample are 95,000 to 150,000 clones; more than 75% of them occurred a single time. The ten largest account for around 9% of the sample. The material sequenced was blood. Source of these receptors: a man aged 35-49 years in good health.

This chain connects TRBV12-3 or TRBV12-4 to TRBJ1-1, with D unresolved. V was trimmed by 5 bases and J by 7 bases, leaving 8 bases between them. The CDR3 is 11 amino acids. Written as DNA, the CDR3 is TGTGCCAGCAGTCCTCGGGTTGAAGCTTTCTTT. Protein: CASSPRVEAFF.

Details on this clone: This sample includes further DNA sequences coding for the same CDR3. This chain links TRBV12-3 or TRBV12-4 with TRBJ2-5, with D maybe TRBD2 (5 bases). V lost 5 bases to trimming and J lost 4 bases, with 8 bases between them. The CDR3 has 12 amino acids. The CDR3 region has the DNA TGTGCCAGCAGTCGAGGAGGAGAGACCCAGTACTTC. Residues: CASSRGGETQYF.

This chain uses TRBV7-3 with TRBJ2-3; D remains unclear. The ends were cut back, 3 bases at V and 9 bases at J, with 13 bases in the middle. CDR3 length: 13 residues. Looked up from germline, CDR1 is SGHTA and CDR2 is FQGTGA. Here the CDR3 DNA reads TGTGCCAGCAGCTTGATTACTACGGAGACGCAGTATTTT. It encodes CASSLITTETQYF. Based on the CDR3 plus reference TRBV7-3 and TRBJ2-3, the full variable domain is GAGVSQTPSNKVTEKGKYVELRCDPISGHTALYWYRQSLGQGPEFLIYFQGTGAADDSGLPNDRFFAVRPEGSVSTLKIQRTERGDSAVYLCASSLITTETQYFGPGTRLTVL.

This chain connects TRBV11-3 to TRBJ2-3, with D hard to call. The CDR3 consists of 12 residues. Germline V CDR1 and CDR2: SGHNT, YENEEA. The V gene lost 1 base and the J gene lost 7 bases, with 6 bases spanning the gap. The DNA of the CDR3 is TGTGCCAGCAGCTTAGGACAAAATACGCAGTATTTT. Amino acids: CASSLGQNTQYF.

The J gene is TRBJ2-2, the V gene TRBV7-2, with 8 positions matching TRBD1. The CDR3 contains 15 residues. Losses at the gene ends were 11 bases for V and 4 bases for J; bases not matched to a gene: 12. CDR1 is SGHTA, CDR2 FQGNSA, per germline. CDR3 sequence: CASRAQGASTGELFF. The CDR3 nucleotides are TGTGCCTCGAGGGCCCAGGGGGCGTCCACCGGGGAGCTGTTTTTT.

V usage is TRBV9 and J usage is TRBJ2-1, with TRBD2 matching 14 bases. The germline gives CDR1 SGDLS, CDR2 YYNGEE. The length of the CDR3 is 19 residues. With 6 bases clipped from V and 7 bases from J, the junction kept 18 bases outside the gene matches. This CDR3 is CASNLAGTSGGLGTNEQFF. The CDR3 DNA reads TGTGCCAGCAACCTCGCCGGGACTAGCGGGGGTTTAGGTACTAATGAGCAGTTCTTC.

The rearrangement uses TRBV9 and TRBJ2-3; 10 bases match TRBD2. CDR3 size: 15 residues. Per the germline V gene, CDR1 is SGDLS and CDR2 is YYNGEE. V lost 3 bases to trimming and J lost 5 bases; unmatched junction nucleotides: 6. This chain's CDR3 is CASSASGGAEDTQYF. The DNA of the CDR3 is TGTGCCAGCAGCGCGAGCGGGGGGGCCGAAGATACGCAGTATTTT.

The chain recombines TRBV3-1 (or the pseudogene TRBV3-2) with TRBJ2-2; 8 bases agree with TRBD1. Looked up from germline, CDR1 is LGHDT and CDR2 is YNNKEL (reference sequence). This CDR3 is 17 amino acids long. After removal of 5 bases from V and 1 base from J, the junction contained 9 bases not matched to a gene. Here the CDR3 reads CASSTGTGKGNTGELFF. In DNA, the CDR3 is TGTGCCAGCAGCACAGGGACAGGTAAAGGGAACACCGGGGAGCTGTTTTTT.

The chain uses TRBV24-1 and TRBJ2-1; 7 bases agree with TRBD2. There are 14 residues in the CDR3. CDR1 KGHDR and CDR2 SFDVKD come from the germline V gene. J was trimmed by 9 bases and V by 8 bases; bases with no gene match: 12. CDR3 in DNA: TGTGCCACCAAGGGCGGGGGAGGGAGCATTGAGCAGTTCTTC. It specifies CATKGGGGSIEQFF.